The 19 T cell receptor beta chains listed next were all sequenced from one sample in a study of a mutant IDH1 vaccine in newly diagnosed glioma (dated by TCRdb to about 2021). Libraries were made using the immunoSEQ multiplex PCR assay. TCRdb re-hosts the immuneACCESS table, in-frame sequences only. Its copies lack some clones; in the studies checked, an unresolved V gene accounts for under half of them, and the cause for the rest is not known. For this sample the table gives fewer than 45,000 clones, of which just under 95% were detected only once. The ten largest make up 15% to 20% of the sample. What the time point label conveys for this sample: baseline, week 1 (first vaccination visit). The treatment or condition tag for this specimen amounts to: pre-vaccination baseline after standard-of-care therapy. This material consisted of PBMCs, taken from a glioma patient treated with radiotherapy, temozolomide or both. These TCRs come from a man aged 18 to 29 with glioma.

The chain has TRBV7-2 and TRBJ2-7; possibly TRBD1 or TRBD2 for D (5 bases each). Germline assignment: CDR1 SGHTA and CDR2 FQGNSA. This CDR3 contains 12 residues. Trimming stripped 5 bases from V and 3 bases from J, with 8 bases between. CDR3 sequence reads: CASSRDGYEQYF. The CDR3 DNA sequence: TGTGCCAGCAGCCGGGACGGCTACGAGCAGTACTTC.

This rearrangement joins TRBV27 to TRBJ1-1, with TRBD1 as a possible D gene (5 bases). Trimming removed 2 bases at V and 1 base at J, with 8 bases between. Germline values: CDR1 MNHEY, CDR2 SMNVEV (reference sequence). This CDR3 is 14 amino acids long. CDR3 amino acids: CASSLQGGNTEAFF. In nucleotides, the CDR3 is TGTGCCAGCAGTTTACAGGGAGGGAACACTGAAGCTTTCTTT.

The genes are TRBV10-3 and TRBJ1-1; the match to TRBD1 covers 7 bases. With V trimmed by 8 bases and J by 4 bases, 10 bases remained unmatched. The germline gives CDR1 ENHRY, CDR2 SYGVKD. This CDR3 contains 14 residues. The CDR3 sequence is CAIQGGGWGTEAFF. Written as DNA, the CDR3 is TGTGCCATCCAAGGAGGGGGCTGGGGCACTGAAGCTTTCTTT.

This sequence joins TRBV6-6 and TRBJ2-2, with D perhaps matching TRBD2 (6 bases). Germline values: CDR1 MNHNY, CDR2 SVGAGI (reference sequence). V gave up 8 bases and J gave up 7 bases, with 17 bases separating them. The CDR3 runs 14 residues. CDR3: CASQFLASGGELFF. The DNA for the CDR3 is TGTGCCAGCCAATTTCTAGCGTCGGGCGGGGAGCTGTTTTTT.

This chain joins TRBV4-2 and TRBJ2-2; no firm D call. V shed 1 base and J shed 7 bases, with 13 bases lying between them. This CDR3 spans 15 amino acids. Looked up from germline, CDR1 is LGHNA and CDR2 is YNFKEQ. CDR3 coding DNA: TGTGCCAGCAGCCAAGCAAAGGCTACGGGCGGGGAGCTGTTTTTT. Residues: CASSQAKATGGELFF.

The genes are TRBV19 and TRBJ1-1, with D unresolved. The CDR3 extends over 13 amino acids. Trimming removed 5 bases at V and 4 bases at J, with 11 bases between. Per the germline V gene, CDR1 is LNHDA and CDR2 is SQIVND (reference sequence). CDR3 coding DNA: TGTGCCAGTAGTCTAGCTGTGGGCACTGAAGCTTTCTTT. It yields the protein CASSLAVGTEAFF. Full variable domain (rest looked up from reference TRBV19 and TRBJ1-1): DGGITQSPKYLFRKEGQNVTLSCEQNLNHDAMYWYRQDPGQGLRLIYYSQIVNDFQKGDIAEGYSVSREKKESFPLTVTSAQKNPTAFYLCASSLAVGTEAFFGQGTRLTVV.

In its sample, this clone was seen once. The CDR3 DNA sequence: TGTGCCAGCAGTTACAGGGGGTACACTGAAGCTTTCTTT. This sequence encodes CASSYRGYTEAFF. This chain links TRBV25-1 with TRBJ1-1, with 8 nucleotides matching TRBD1. The CDR3 extends over 13 amino acids. Germline values: CDR1 MGHDK, CDR2 SYGVNS. V lost 5 bases and J lost 3; bases outside the gene matches: 2.

This clone was detected once. This chain links TRBV4-1 with TRBJ2-6; D not resolved. This CDR3 comprises 16 residues. Trimming took 1 base from V and 4 from J, leaving 11 bases between them. Germline values: CDR1 MGHRA, CDR2 YSYEKL. The CDR3 sequence: CASSQGGRLGANVLTF. The CDR3 coding sequence is TGCGCCAGCAGCCAAGGGGGTCGGTTAGGGGCCAACGTCCTGACTTTC.

The chain recombines TRBV30 with TRBJ2-7; D unresolved. The V and J ends lost 4 bases and 4 bases respectively, with 14 bases between them. This CDR3 spans 13 amino acids. In germline, CDR1 is GTSNPN, CDR2 SVGIG (reference sequence). Written as DNA, the CDR3 is TGTGCCTGGACTCGGGCCGAGATTTACGAGCAGTACTTC. Its protein product is CAWTRAEIYEQYF.

The CDR3: CASSPLTGGVSEAFF. DNA for the CDR3: TGTGCCAGCAGCCCGCTCACGGGGGGCGTCTCTGAAGCTTTCTTT. The V call is TRBV7-9, the J call TRBJ1-1; weak D call: TRBD1 (6 bases). There are 15 residues in the CDR3. Germline loops: CDR1 SEHNR, CDR2 FQNEAQ (reference sequence). V was clipped by 5 bases and J by 6 bases, with 19 bases between them.

V is TRBV6-1 and J is TRBJ1-6, with TRBD1 as a possible D gene (5 bases). There are 13 residues in the CDR3. V was shortened by 6 bases and J by 7 bases, with 10 bases between the two germline ends. Germline assignment: CDR1 MNHNS and CDR2 SASEGT. CDR3: CASSRTTNSPLHF. The CDR3 coding sequence is TGTGCCAGCAGCAGGACAACCAATTCACCCCTCCACTTT.

This clone has more than one count but fewer than ten. The chain uses TRBV19 and TRBJ2-6, with D possibly TRBD1 on 6 matching bases. With 4 bases removed from V and 2 bases from J, the gap between germline ends came to 12 bases. Germline V gene sequence: CDR1 LNHDA, CDR2 SQIVND (reference sequence). The CDR3 extends over 16 amino acids. The CDR3 reads CASSTQTGTGANVLTF. The CDR3 nucleotides are TGTGCCAGTAGTACTCAGACAGGTACTGGGGCCAACGTCCTGACTTTC. Based on the CDR3 plus reference TRBV19 and TRBJ2-6, the full variable domain is DGGITQSPKYLFRKEGQNVTLSCEQNLNHDAMYWYRQDPGQGLRLIYYSQIVNDFQKGDIAEGYSVSREKKESFPLTVTSAQKNPTAFYLCASSTQTGTGANVLTFGAGSRLTVL.

J is TRBJ1-3 and V is TRBV4-3; D gene unclear. The ends were cut back, 2 bases at V and 2 bases at J, with 10 bases in the middle. Germline CDR1 LGHNA, CDR2 YSLEER. The CDR3 is 15 residues long. The CDR3 DNA follows: TGCGCCAGCAGCCAATCTAGGGCGGCTGGAAACACCATATATTTT. This sequence encodes CASSQSRAAGNTIYF.

The gene calls are TRBV29-1 and TRBJ2-3; 12 nucleotides agree with TRBD2. The V gene's germline CDR1 is SQVTM and CDR2 ANQGSEA. CDR3 length equals 15 residues. The V and J ends lost 1 base and 3 bases, in that order; junction bases with no gene match: 2. CDR3 amino acids: CSVEGTSGRTDTQYF. CDR3 nucleotide sequence: TGCAGCGTTGAAGGAACTAGCGGGAGGACAGATACGCAGTATTTT.

This clone occurred once. The rearrangement uses TRBV5-1 and TRBJ1-1; D remains ambiguous. The V gene's germline CDR1 is SGHRS and CDR2 YFSETQ. Trimming cost V 0 bases and J 1 base, with 4 bases left between them. This CDR3 has 13 residues. The CDR3 sequence is CASSLATNTEAFF. CDR3 DNA: TGCGCCAGCAGCTTGGCCACGAACACTGAAGCTTTCTTT.

The J gene is TRBJ2-5, the V gene TRBV6-1; 8 bases align to TRBD1. The CDR3 length is 14 residues. Germline-derived CDR1 and CDR2 are MNHNS and SASEGT. The V segment lost 8 bases and the J segment 2 bases; nucleotides outside the gene matches: 7. The DNA of the CDR3 is TGTGCCAGCCGCAATACAGGGGGGCAAGAGACCCAGTACTTC. This encodes CASRNTGGQETQYF.

The rearrangement joins TRBV5-1 to TRBJ2-3; D is possibly TRBD2 (5 bases). CDR3 length: 16 amino acids. Germline CDR1 is SGHRS and CDR2 is YFSETQ. V was clipped by 0 bases and J by 3 bases, with 14 bases between them. CDR3 loop: CASSLAFGMGTDTQYF. The CDR3 bases are TGCGCCAGCAGCTTGGCCTTCGGGATGGGGACAGATACGCAGTATTTT. Drawing the rest from reference TRBV5-1 and TRBJ2-3, the complete variable domain is KAGVTQTPRYLIKTRGQQVTLSCSPISGHRSVSWYQQTPGQGLQFLFEYFSETQRNKGNFPGRFSGRQFSNSRSEMNVSTLELGDSALYLCASSLAFGMGTDTQYFGPGTRLTVL.

This chain links TRBV2 with TRBJ2-7; D is unclear. Deletions cut 2 bases from V and 0 bases from J, with 8 bases between. This CDR3 spans 14 amino acids. The germline CDR1 and CDR2 sequences are SNHLY and FYNNEI. CDR3 in amino acids: CASSEYSHSYEQYF. CDR3 DNA sequence: TGTGCCAGCAGTGAATACAGTCACTCCTACGAGCAGTACTTC.

The chain uses TRBV4-2 and TRBJ2-1; D is unclear. CDR3 length equals 15 residues. Between the trimmed V and J ends, which lost 1 base and 0 bases, there was a span of 7 bases. Germline V gene lookup returns CDR1 LGHNA and CDR2 YNFKEQ. The chain's CDR3 is CASSQAGGSYNEQFF. In nucleotides, the CDR3 is TGTGCCAGCAGCCAAGCGGGCGGCTCCTACAATGAGCAGTTCTTC.